The sequence of this TCR beta chain was determined in a study of control samples from healthy donors and cancer patients. The CDR3 loop spans 15 amino acids. V was cut by 0 bases and J by 3 bases, with 12 bases left in between. CDR1 SGHTS and CDR2 YDEGEE come from the germline V gene. The protocol was immunoSEQ multiplex PCR, while the TCRdb copy is restricted to in-frame clones and leaves out a portion. The sample consists of approximately 90,000 clones, roughly 86% of them appearing once. Sequencing used blood. The chain combines TRBV5-8 with TRBJ2-5; no clear D gene. The source is a man aged 30 to 39 in good health. This CDR3 is CASSLALARKETQYF. The CDR3 DNA follows: TGTGCCAGCAGCTTGGCCCTGGCCAGGAAAGAGACCCAGTACTTC.